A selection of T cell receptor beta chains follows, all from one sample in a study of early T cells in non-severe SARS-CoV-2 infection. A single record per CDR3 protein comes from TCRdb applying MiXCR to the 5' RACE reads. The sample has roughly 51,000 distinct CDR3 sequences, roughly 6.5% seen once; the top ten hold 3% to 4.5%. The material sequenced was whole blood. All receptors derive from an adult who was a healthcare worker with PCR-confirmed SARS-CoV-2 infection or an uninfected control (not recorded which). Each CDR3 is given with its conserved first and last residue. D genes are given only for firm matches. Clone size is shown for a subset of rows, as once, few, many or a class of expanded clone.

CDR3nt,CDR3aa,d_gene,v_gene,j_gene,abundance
TGTGCCAGCAGGGAGGACAACTCGGTTCTGGAGACCCAGTACTTC,CASREDNSVLETQYF,-,TRBV5-4,TRBJ2-5,-
TGTGCCACCCGGACAGGTGTTGACAATGAGCAGTTCTTC,CATRTGVDNEQFF,TRBD1,TRBV6-5,TRBJ2-1,-
TGTGCCAGCAGTTCCCCGACAGGGGTCGGCGGCTACACCTTC,CASSSPTGVGGYTF,TRBD1,TRBV12-3/TRBV12-4,TRBJ1-2,-
TGCAGTGCTAGAATTCAGGGGCTCAATCAGCCCCAGCATTTT,CSARIQGLNQPQHF,-,TRBV20-1,TRBJ1-5,-
TGCGCCAGCAGCCAAGAACGGGGCAGGGTCTTAGGCTACACCTTC,CASSQERGRVLGYTF,-,TRBV4-3,TRBJ1-2,few
TGTGCCAGCAGCCGACAGGGGGAAAACAATGAGCAGTTCTTC,CASSRQGENNEQFF,TRBD1,TRBV28,TRBJ2-1,few
TGTGCCAGCAGCCCCACAGGGGACGAGCAGTACTTC,CASSPTGDEQYF,TRBD1,TRBV7-2,TRBJ2-7,many
TGTGCCAGCAGCTTAGATGGGACGCTCTCCTACGAGCAGTACTTC,CASSLDGTLSYEQYF,-,TRBV7-9,TRBJ2-7,few
TGTGCCAGCAGTCGTTGGGATTCACCCCTCCACTTT,CASSRWDSPLHF,-,TRBV6-5,TRBJ1-6,few
TGCAGTGCTAGGGCTAGCGGTGGCACAGATACGCAGTATTTT,CSARASGGTDTQYF,TRBD2,TRBV20-1,TRBJ2-3,many
TGCGCCAGCAGCTTGTTTGCCGCAGGGGGCTATACTAATGAGCAGTTCTTC,CASSLFAAGGYTNEQFF,TRBD1,TRBV5-1,TRBJ2-1,many
TGTGCCAGCAGCTTTCAGGGGGCGGATCCACCCCTCCACTTT,CASSFQGADPPLHF,TRBD1,TRBV7-9,TRBJ1-6,many
TGTGCCAGCAGCGTCCCGGGACAGCCAAATTCACCCCTCCACTTT,CASSVPGQPNSPLHF,TRBD1,TRBV7-9,TRBJ1-6,many
TGCGCCAGCAGCCAAGATGGAGCGGCCACCTACGAGCAGTACTTC,CASSQDGAATYEQYF,-,TRBV4-3,TRBJ2-7,-
TGTGCCAGCAGCGCCCGGGACAGTGACTTCTACGAGCAGTACTTC,CASSARDSDFYEQYF,-,TRBV21-1,TRBJ2-7,many
TGTGCCAGCCGTCGACAGGGGAAAAATTCACCCCTCCACTTT,CASRRQGKNSPLHF,TRBD1,TRBV6-5,TRBJ1-6,few
TGTGCCAGCAGTTCACCGGGACAGGGGCCACCTGAAGCTTTCTTT,CASSSPGQGPPEAFF,TRBD1,TRBV12-3/TRBV12-4,TRBJ1-1,many
TGCAGTGCTAGGCTAGGTTCCTATACGCAGTATTTT,CSARLGSYTQYF,-,TRBV20-1,TRBJ2-3,many
TGTGCCAGCACTGAAAGGGCCCTCTATAATTCACCCCTCCACTTT,CASTERALYNSPLHF,-,TRBV2,TRBJ1-6,many
TGTGCATCCCAGAGAAGCGTGAACACTGAAGCTTTCTTT,CASQRSVNTEAFF,-,TRBV25-1,TRBJ1-1,-
TGTGCCAGCAGCTTGGCCGCAGGCTACAATGAGCAGTTCTTC,CASSLAAGYNEQFF,-,TRBV5-6,TRBJ2-1,many
TGTGCCAGCTCACCACCTTCCAGGTCGGGAGAGACCCAGTACTTC,CASSPPSRSGETQYF,-,TRBV18,TRBJ2-5,few
TGTGCCAGCAGCTTAGCTGCTGGGGGGAACACTGAAGCTTTCTTT,CASSLAAGGNTEAFF,-,TRBV7-9,TRBJ1-1,-
TGCAGCGTTTCAAGGGGAGCCACAGATACGCAGTATTTT,CSVSRGATDTQYF,-,TRBV29-1,TRBJ2-3,many
TGTGCCAGCAGCCCGCGGACAGGGGGCCTTAATTCACCCCTCCACTTT,CASSPRTGGLNSPLHF,TRBD1,TRBV7-2,TRBJ1-6,many
TGTGCCAGCAGCCAACAGACAGGGAGAGGCACCGGCTACACCTTC,CASSQQTGRGTGYTF,TRBD1,TRBV3-1,TRBJ1-2,-
TGTGCCAGCAGTCGACTAGCGGGGGGCAATGAGCAGTTCTTC,CASSRLAGGNEQFF,TRBD2,TRBV25-1,TRBJ2-1,many
TGCAGTGCTAATCTAGCGGGGGAACCCACAGATACGCAGTATTTT,CSANLAGEPTDTQYF,TRBD2,TRBV20-1,TRBJ2-3,many
TGTGCCAGCAGCTCTGGATTGAACACTGAAGCTTTCTTT,CASSSGLNTEAFF,-,TRBV11-2,TRBJ1-1,-